Shown below are 26 T cell receptor beta chains from a single sample sequenced in a study of blood T cell repertoires in COVID-19. This table comes from immunoSEQ multiplex PCR, and its TCRdb copy is limited to in-frame clones, with some not included. The table has some 500,000 clones, 85% to 90% seen once. The material sequenced was peripheral blood. The origin of the receptors is a woman between 50 and 59 years old with COVID-19, enrolled during active disease.

CDR3 residues: CASRSILAGGPNEQFF. DNA of the CDR3: TGCGCCAGCAGGTCCATACTAGCGGGGGGGCCGAATGAGCAGTTCTTC. The chain is built from TRBV5-1 and TRBJ2-1; 13 bases are a match to TRBD2. The V gene end was trimmed by 5 bases and the J gene end by 7 bases; junction bases not matched to a gene: 9. The germline gives CDR1 SGHRS, CDR2 YFSETQ. The CDR3 loop spans 16 amino acids. The variable domain in full, with the rest retrieved from reference TRBV5-1 and TRBJ2-1, is KAGVTQTPRYLIKTRGQQVTLSCSPISGHRSVSWYQQTPGQGLQFLFEYFSETQRNKGNFPGRFSGRQFSNSRSEMNVSTLELGDSALYLCASRSILAGGPNEQFFGPGTRLTVL.

V gene TRBV6-2 or TRBV6-3 combines with J gene TRBJ1-2; tentative D call: TRBD1 (5 bases). V was pared by 2 bases and J by 3 bases, with 10 bases between. Per germline, CDR1 MNHEY and CDR2 SVGEGT. The CDR3 is 14 amino acids. The CDR3 spells CASSYLQAYYGYTF. The CDR3 bases are TGTGCCAGCAGTTACCTACAGGCCTACTATGGCTACACCTTC.

The chain employs TRBV5-4 and TRBJ2-7, with 10 bases fitting TRBD2. The CDR3 consists of 15 residues. V was clipped by 0 bases and J by 4 bases; unmatched bases: 4. Germline lookup yields CDR1 SGHNT and CDR2 YYREEE (reference sequence). CDR3 nucleotide sequence: TGTGCCAGCAGCTTGGGACTAGCGGGCGATTACGAGCAGTACTTC. Residues: CASSLGLAGDYEQYF.

This chain joins TRBV12-3 or TRBV12-4 and TRBJ1-2; D is possibly TRBD1 (6 bases). Between the trimmed V and J ends, which lost 3 bases and 8 bases, there was a span of 13 bases. This CDR3 spans 13 amino acids. The CDR3 sequence is CASSFWDKGGYTF. The CDR3 nucleotides are TGTGCCAGCAGTTTTTGGGACAAAGGAGGCTACACCTTC.

This chain joins TRBV12-5 and TRBJ2-7; D gene unclear. The CDR3 is made up of 12 amino acids. V was pared by 4 bases and J by 4 bases, with 8 bases between. The germline CDR1 and CDR2 sequences are LGHNT and FRNRAP. The CDR3 region is CASGSAEYEQYF. The DNA of the CDR3 is TGTGCTAGTGGTTCGGCGGAATACGAGCAGTACTTC.

This rearrangement joins TRBV5-8 to TRBJ1-3, with 8 bases fitting TRBD1. The CDR3 sequence is 16 residues long. CDR1 and CDR2 (germline): SGHTS, YDEGEE. Trimming at V came to 0 bases and at J to 3 bases, leaving 5 bases not matched to a gene. The DNA for the CDR3 is TGTGCCAGCAGCTTGGGGGACAGGTTCTTTGGAAACACCATATATTTT. Protein: CASSLGDRFFGNTIYF.

This clone occurred a few times. The CDR3 DNA reads as TGTGCCAGCAGCCTCTCTCGGGATCGAAAGAAGGGGGAGCTGTTTTTT. It yields the protein CASSLSRDRKKGELFF. The chain couples TRBV7-9 to TRBJ2-2; possibly TRBD2 for D (5 bases). CDR1 SEHNR and CDR2 FQNEAQ come from the germline V gene (reference sequence). The CDR3 extends over 16 amino acids. The V gene lost 5 bases and the J gene lost 8 bases, with 21 bases spanning the gap.

The chain couples TRBV6-6 to TRBJ1-2, with 12 positions matching TRBD1. After removal of 5 bases from V and 4 bases from J, the junction contained 11 bases not matched to a gene. CDR1 MNHNY and CDR2 SVGAGI come from the germline V gene (reference sequence). The CDR3 is 17 residues long. CDR3 sequence: CASSRPGTGGGIYGYTF. The CDR3 DNA is TGTGCCAGCAGTCGCCCCGGGACAGGGGGCGGTATCTATGGCTACACCTTC.

The rearrangement links TRBV29-1 to TRBJ1-1; the D gene is possibly TRBD1 (6 bases). Germline V lookup: CDR1 SQVTM, CDR2 ANQGSEA. V shed 4 bases and J shed 9 bases, with 12 bases lying between them. The CDR3 loop spans 11 amino acids. The CDR3 DNA sequence: TGCAGCGTTGTAGCAGGGGCAAAAGCTTTCTTT. The encoded protein is CSVVAGAKAFF.

This clone was detected once. The gene calls are TRBV5-1 and TRBJ2-3, with 10 positions matching TRBD1. Germline loops: CDR1 SGHRS, CDR2 YFSETQ. The J segment lost 0 bases and the V segment lost 4 bases, leaving 5 bases of the junction unmatched. The CDR3 extends over 16 amino acids. The CDR3 reads CASSGGTGVSTDTQYF. The CDR3 nucleotides are TGCGCCAGCAGCGGGGGGACAGGGGTTAGCACAGATACGCAGTATTTT.

This chain links TRBV27 with TRBJ2-3, with 8 bases lining up with TRBD2. Germline V gene sequence: CDR1 MNHEY, CDR2 SMNVEV (reference sequence). This CDR3 has 12 amino acids. V lost 9 bases to trimming and J lost 8 bases; unmatched junction nucleotides: 7. In DNA, the CDR3 is TGTGCCAGTTCGGGGGGGTTCGGTACGCAGTATTTT. Translating gives CASSGGFGTQYF.

The chain employs TRBV5-8 and TRBJ2-7; 7 positions agree with TRBD2. The CDR3 length is 15 residues. The V and J ends lost 0 bases and 2 bases, in that order; junction bases with no gene match: 5. Germline CDR1 reads SGHTS; CDR2 reads YDEGEE. The CDR3 DNA reads as TGTGCCAGCAGCTTGGATCTAGCGGCGCCCTACGAGCAGTACTTC. This gives the protein CASSLDLAAPYEQYF.

This clone has only one observation. This chain connects TRBV4-2 to TRBJ2-1, with D hard to call. This CDR3 is 16 amino acids long. V lost 2 bases, J lost 5 bases, and 16 bases lay in between. Germline V gene lookup returns CDR1 LGHNA and CDR2 YNFKEQ. The CDR3 nucleotides read TGTGCCAGCAGCCAATCCCATATAGACGGAGACAATGAGCAGTTCTTC. Translation gives CASSQSHIDGDNEQFF.

The V and J genes are TRBV28 and TRBJ2-5, with D perhaps TRBD1 (6 bases). The V gene lost 8 bases and the J gene lost 0 bases, with 13 bases spanning the gap. The CDR3 covers 14 residues. Germline values: CDR1 MDHEN, CDR2 SYDVKM. CDR3 amino acids: CASQRRGYQETQYF. In DNA form, the CDR3 reads TGTGCCAGCCAGAGAAGGGGGTACCAAGAGACCCAGTACTTC.

The chain combines TRBV5-4 with TRBJ2-7, with D maybe TRBD1 (5 bases). The CDR3 consists of 16 residues. Germline V gene data show CDR1 as SGHNT and CDR2 as YYREEE (reference sequence). Trimming shortened V by 0 bases and J by 1 base, and 14 bases separated the two germline ends. The CDR3 DNA reads as TGTGCCAGCAGCTTGGAGGGGCGCGGATTGTCCTACGAGCAGTACTTC. Its protein is CASSLEGRGLSYEQYF.

The chain uses TRBV3-1 (or the pseudogene TRBV3-2) and TRBJ1-4; D not certain. V was shortened by 1 base and J by 8 bases, with 14 bases between the two germline ends. CDR1 is LGHDT and CDR2 is YNNKEL in the germline V gene (reference sequence). The CDR3 runs 15 residues. This CDR3 reads CASSQVRGVGEKLFF. CDR3 DNA: TGTGCCAGCAGCCAAGTTCGGGGTGTTGGAGAAAAACTGTTTTTT.

The CDR3 here is CASSQVGQGYGYTF. The CDR3 region has the DNA TGTGCCAGCAGCCAAGTGGGCCAGGGCTATGGCTACACCTTC. This chain links TRBV3-1 (or the pseudogene TRBV3-2) with TRBJ1-2; a possible D gene is TRBD1 (5 bases). The germline CDR1 and CDR2 sequences are LGHDT and YNNKEL (reference sequence). V lost 1 base and J 4 bases, leaving 10 bases between the germline ends. This CDR3 is built from 14 residues.

The J gene is TRBJ1-5, the V gene TRBV28; TRBD1 is a possible D gene (5 bases). The germline CDR1 and CDR2 sequences are MDHEN and SYDVKM. Trimming removed 5 bases from V and 3 bases from J, with 14 bases in between. There are 15 residues in the CDR3. In nucleotides, the CDR3 is TGTGCCAGCAGTGGGGGAGGGACGTCCAATCAGCCCCAGCATTTT. It is translated as CASSGGGTSNQPQHF.

The J gene is TRBJ1-1, the V gene TRBV24-1; D unclear. This CDR3 is built from 14 residues. Germline CDR1 and CDR2: KGHDR and SFDVKD. Trimming stripped 4 bases from V and 10 bases from J, with 18 bases between. In DNA, the CDR3 is TGTGCCACCAGTGACCCTCCGGGATCCGAAGGAGCTTTCTTT. Amino acids: CATSDPPGSEGAFF.

The CDR3 region is CATSDPDRAYEQYF. The CDR3 DNA reads TGTGCCACCAGTGACCCGGACAGGGCCTACGAGCAGTACTTC. The rearrangement joins TRBV24-1 to TRBJ2-7; 8 nucleotides match TRBD1. CDR3 size: 14 residues. Trimming removed 4 bases from V and 2 bases from J; junction bases left unmatched: 3. The germline V gene encodes CDR1 KGHDR and CDR2 SFDVKD.

The rearrangement uses TRBV30 and TRBJ1-3; D unclear. Germline CDR1 reads GTSNPN; CDR2 reads SVGIG (reference sequence). V gave up 4 bases and J gave up 4 bases, with 5 bases separating them. The CDR3 runs 11 residues. This CDR3 reads CAWTQGNTIYF. Written as DNA, the CDR3 is TGTGCCTGGACACAGGGAAACACCATATATTTT.

V is TRBV19 and J is TRBJ1-3; D call uncertain. Germline V gene data show CDR1 as LNHDA and CDR2 as SQIVND (reference sequence). The V end was cut by 5 bases, the J end by 0 bases, with 11 bases between. The CDR3 extends over 15 amino acids. The CDR3 DNA reads as TGTGCCAGTAGTGAGGCAGCCTACTCTGGAAACACCATATATTTT. Translation gives CASSEAAYSGNTIYF.

The chain employs TRBV2 and TRBJ2-6; TRBD1 agrees at 11 bases. The germline CDR1 and CDR2 sequences are SNHLY and FYNNEI. This CDR3 has 17 amino acids. Trimming took 6 bases from V and 1 from J; bases not matched to a gene: 5. CDR3 nucleotides: TGTGCCAGCAGGCCGGGACAGGGGGGGTCTGGGGCCAACGTCCTGACTTTC. Encoded protein: CASRPGQGGSGANVLTF.

V is TRBV2 and J is TRBJ2-7; TRBD1 is a possible D gene (5 bases). V shed 3 bases and J shed 5 bases, with 17 bases lying between them. CDR1 and CDR2 (germline): SNHLY, FYNNEI. There are 15 residues in the CDR3. The CDR3 bases are TGTGCCAGCAGTGACCTTGTCGACAGTCCGCACGAGCAGTACTTC. Its translation is CASSDLVDSPHEQYF.

The count of this clone is one. The J gene is TRBJ1-6, the V gene TRBV9, with 8 bases that match TRBD1. The CDR3 runs 18 residues. Per germline, CDR1 SGDLS and CDR2 YYNGEE. The V segment lost 0 bases and the J segment 0 bases; nucleotides outside the gene matches: 5. The CDR3 DNA is TGTGCCAGCAGCGTAGAACAGGGGGGAAGCTCCTATAATTCACCCCTCCACTTT. Its protein is CASSVEQGGSSYNSPLHF.

This clone came up a few times. The chain links TRBV2 to TRBJ1-3; TRBD1 aligns across 9 bases. Trimming cost V 5 bases and J 1 base; bases outside gene matches: 3. Germline CDR1 reads SNHLY; CDR2 reads FYNNEI. The CDR3 runs 15 residues. The CDR3 DNA sequence: TGTGCCAGCAGTTCGGGACAGGGTTCTGGAAACACCATATATTTT. This sequence encodes CASSSGQGSGNTIYF.